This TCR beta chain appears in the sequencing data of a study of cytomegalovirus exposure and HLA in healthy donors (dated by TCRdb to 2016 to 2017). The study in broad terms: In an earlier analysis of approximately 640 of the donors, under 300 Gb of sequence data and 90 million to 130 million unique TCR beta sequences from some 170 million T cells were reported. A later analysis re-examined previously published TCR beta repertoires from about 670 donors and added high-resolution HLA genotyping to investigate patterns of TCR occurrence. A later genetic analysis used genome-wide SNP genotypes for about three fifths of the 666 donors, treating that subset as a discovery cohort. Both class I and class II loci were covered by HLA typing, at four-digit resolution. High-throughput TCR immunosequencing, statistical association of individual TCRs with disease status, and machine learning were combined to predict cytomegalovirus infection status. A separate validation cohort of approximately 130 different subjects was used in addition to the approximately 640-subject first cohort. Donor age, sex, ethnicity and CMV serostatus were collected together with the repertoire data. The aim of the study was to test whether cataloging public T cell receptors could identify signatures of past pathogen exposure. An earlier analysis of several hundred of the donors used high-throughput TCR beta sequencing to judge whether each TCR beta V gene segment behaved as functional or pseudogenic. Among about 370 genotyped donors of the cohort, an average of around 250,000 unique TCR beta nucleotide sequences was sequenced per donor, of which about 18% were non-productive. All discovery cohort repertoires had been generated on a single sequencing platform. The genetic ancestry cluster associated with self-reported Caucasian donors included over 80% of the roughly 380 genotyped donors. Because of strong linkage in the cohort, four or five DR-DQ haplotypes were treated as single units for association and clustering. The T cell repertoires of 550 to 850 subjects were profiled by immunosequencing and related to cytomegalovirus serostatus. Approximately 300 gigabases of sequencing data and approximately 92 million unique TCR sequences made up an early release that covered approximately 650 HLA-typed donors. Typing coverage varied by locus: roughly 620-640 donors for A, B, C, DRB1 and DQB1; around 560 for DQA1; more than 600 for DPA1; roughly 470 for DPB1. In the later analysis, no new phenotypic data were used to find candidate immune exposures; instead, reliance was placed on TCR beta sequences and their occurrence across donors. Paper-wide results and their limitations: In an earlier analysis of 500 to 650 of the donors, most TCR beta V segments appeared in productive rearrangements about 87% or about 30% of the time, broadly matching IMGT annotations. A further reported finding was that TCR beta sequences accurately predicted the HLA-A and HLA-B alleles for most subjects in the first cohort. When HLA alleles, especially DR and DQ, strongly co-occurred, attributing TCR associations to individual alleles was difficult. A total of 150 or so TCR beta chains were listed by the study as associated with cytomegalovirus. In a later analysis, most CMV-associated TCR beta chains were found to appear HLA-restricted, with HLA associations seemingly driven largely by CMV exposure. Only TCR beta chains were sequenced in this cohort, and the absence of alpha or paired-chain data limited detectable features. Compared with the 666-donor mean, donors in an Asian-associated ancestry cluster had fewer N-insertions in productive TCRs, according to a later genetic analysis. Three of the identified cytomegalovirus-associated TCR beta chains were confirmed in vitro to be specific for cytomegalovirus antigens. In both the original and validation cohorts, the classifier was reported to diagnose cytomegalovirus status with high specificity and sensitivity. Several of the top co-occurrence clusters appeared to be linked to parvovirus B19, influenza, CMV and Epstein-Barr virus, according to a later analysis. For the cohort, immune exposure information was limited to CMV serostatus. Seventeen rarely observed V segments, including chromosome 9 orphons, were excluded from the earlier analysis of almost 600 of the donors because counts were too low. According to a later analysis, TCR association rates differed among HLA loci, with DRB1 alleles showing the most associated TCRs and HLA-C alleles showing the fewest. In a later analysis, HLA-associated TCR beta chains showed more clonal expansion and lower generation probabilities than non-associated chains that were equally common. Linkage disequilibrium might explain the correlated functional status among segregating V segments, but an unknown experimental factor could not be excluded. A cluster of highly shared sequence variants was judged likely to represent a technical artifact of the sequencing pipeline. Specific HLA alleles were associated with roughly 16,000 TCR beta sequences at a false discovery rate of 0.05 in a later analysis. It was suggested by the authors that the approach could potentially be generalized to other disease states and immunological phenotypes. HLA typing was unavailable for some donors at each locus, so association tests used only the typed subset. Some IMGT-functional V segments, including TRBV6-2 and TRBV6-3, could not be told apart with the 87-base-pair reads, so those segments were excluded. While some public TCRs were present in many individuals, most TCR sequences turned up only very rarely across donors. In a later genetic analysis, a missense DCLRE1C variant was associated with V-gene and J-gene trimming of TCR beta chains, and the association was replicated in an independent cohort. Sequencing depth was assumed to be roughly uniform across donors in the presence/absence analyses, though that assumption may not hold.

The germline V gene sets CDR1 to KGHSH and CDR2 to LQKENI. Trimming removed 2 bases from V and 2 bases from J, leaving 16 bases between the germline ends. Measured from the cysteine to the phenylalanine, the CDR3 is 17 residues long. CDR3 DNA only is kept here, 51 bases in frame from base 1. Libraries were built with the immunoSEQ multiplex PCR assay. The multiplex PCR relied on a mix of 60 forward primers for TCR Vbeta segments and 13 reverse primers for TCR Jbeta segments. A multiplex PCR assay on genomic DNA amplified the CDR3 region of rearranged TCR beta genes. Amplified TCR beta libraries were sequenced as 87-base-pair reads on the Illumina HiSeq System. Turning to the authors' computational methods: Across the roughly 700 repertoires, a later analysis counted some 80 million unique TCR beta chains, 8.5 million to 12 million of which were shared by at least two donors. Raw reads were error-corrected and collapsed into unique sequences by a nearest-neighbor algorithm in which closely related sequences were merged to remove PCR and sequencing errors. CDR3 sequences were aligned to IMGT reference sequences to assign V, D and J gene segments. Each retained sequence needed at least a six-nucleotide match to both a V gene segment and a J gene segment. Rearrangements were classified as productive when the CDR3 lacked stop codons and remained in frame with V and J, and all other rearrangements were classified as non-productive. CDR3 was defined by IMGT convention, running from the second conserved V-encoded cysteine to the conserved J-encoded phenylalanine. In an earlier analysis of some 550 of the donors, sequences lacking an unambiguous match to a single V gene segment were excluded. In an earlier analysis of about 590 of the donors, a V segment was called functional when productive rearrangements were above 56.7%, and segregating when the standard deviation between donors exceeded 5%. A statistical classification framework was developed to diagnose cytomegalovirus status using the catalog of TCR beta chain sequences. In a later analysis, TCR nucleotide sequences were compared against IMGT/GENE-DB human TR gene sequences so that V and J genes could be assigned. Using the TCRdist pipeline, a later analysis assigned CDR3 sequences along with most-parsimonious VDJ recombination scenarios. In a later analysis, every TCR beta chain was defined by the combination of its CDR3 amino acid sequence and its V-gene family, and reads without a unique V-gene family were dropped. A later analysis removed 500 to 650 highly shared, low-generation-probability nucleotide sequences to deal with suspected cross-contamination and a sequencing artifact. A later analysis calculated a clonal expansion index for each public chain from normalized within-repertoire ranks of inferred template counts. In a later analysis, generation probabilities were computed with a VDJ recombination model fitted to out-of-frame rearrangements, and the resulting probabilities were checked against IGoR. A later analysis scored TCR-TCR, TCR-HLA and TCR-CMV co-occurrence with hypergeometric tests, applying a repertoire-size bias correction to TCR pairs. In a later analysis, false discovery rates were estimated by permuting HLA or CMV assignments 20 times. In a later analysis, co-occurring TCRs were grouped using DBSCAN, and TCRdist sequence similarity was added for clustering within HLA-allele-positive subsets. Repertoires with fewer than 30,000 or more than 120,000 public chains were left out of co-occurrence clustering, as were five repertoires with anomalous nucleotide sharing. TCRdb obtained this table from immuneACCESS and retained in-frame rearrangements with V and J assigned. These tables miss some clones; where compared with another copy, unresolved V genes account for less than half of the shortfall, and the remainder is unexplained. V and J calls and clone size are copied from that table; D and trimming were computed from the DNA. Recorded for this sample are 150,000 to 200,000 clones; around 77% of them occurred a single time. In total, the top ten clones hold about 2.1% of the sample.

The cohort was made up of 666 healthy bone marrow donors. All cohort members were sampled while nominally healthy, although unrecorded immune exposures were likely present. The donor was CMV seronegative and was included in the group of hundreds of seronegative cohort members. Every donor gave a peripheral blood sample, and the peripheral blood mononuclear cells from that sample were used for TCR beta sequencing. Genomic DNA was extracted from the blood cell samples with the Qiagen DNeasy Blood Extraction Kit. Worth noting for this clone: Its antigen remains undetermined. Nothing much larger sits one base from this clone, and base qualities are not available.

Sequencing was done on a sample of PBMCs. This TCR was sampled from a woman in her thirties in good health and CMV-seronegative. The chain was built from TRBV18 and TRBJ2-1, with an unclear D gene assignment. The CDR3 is CASSPIPAAAAYNEQFF. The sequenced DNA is TGTGCCAGCTCACCAATACCGGCGGCAGCTGCCTACAATGAGCAGTTCTTC.